These 9 T cell receptor beta chains came from one sample sequenced in a study of blood T cell repertoires in COVID-19. Only in-frame clones appear in the TCRdb table, and some are missing; sequencing was by immunoSEQ multiplex PCR. The table lists under 350,000 clones, almost 85% of them singletons, with roughly 7.8% in the top ten. Sequenced material: peripheral blood. These receptors were collected from a human donor in a cohort sampled during active COVID-19.

The chain joins TRBV19 to TRBJ1-5, with D uncertain. CDR1 and CDR2 from the germline V gene are LNHDA and SQIVND (reference sequence). The CDR3 covers 13 residues. Trimming pared 5 bases from V and 6 bases from J, leaving 11 bases between. Written as DNA, the CDR3 is TGTGCCAGTAGTCCCCAGGAAATTCAGCCCCAGCATTTT. Its protein is CASSPQEIQPQHF. The whole variable domain, remainder taken from reference TRBV19 and TRBJ1-5, is DGGITQSPKYLFRKEGQNVTLSCEQNLNHDAMYWYRQDPGQGLRLIYYSQIVNDFQKGDIAEGYSVSREKKESFPLTVTSAQKNPTAFYLCASSPQEIQPQHFGDGTRLSIL.

The CDR3: CASGSEQNQPQHF. In DNA, the CDR3 is TGTGCTAGTGGTTCGGAGCAAAATCAGCCCCAGCATTTT. This chain connects TRBV12-5 to TRBJ1-5; D ambiguous. The CDR3 extends over 13 amino acids. Per the germline V gene, CDR1 is LGHNT and CDR2 is FRNRAP. Trimming cost V 4 bases and J 4 bases, with 8 bases left between them.

The chain combines TRBV5-4 with TRBJ2-2; 8 nucleotides line up with TRBD1. This CDR3 region has 16 residues. The trim removed 0 bases at V and 4 bases at J, leaving 5 bases unmatched. Germline values: CDR1 SGHNT, CDR2 YYREEE (reference sequence). The CDR3 DNA reads as TGTGCCAGCAGCTTGGGACAGGGGCGGGTCACCGGGGAGCTGTTTTTT. Amino acids: CASSLGQGRVTGELFF.

In its sample, this clone was seen once. The chain uses TRBV4-2 and TRBJ2-7; the match to TRBD1 covers 8 bases. The germline V gene encodes CDR1 LGHNA and CDR2 YNFKEQ. The CDR3 extends over 17 amino acids. The V gene end was trimmed by 4 bases and the J gene end by 2 bases; junction bases not matched to a gene: 13. The DNA for the CDR3 is TGTGCCAGCAGCCCGCAGTTCGGACAGGGCCTACCCTACGAGCAGTACTTC. This gives the protein CASSPQFGQGLPYEQYF.

The rearrangement uses TRBV2 and TRBJ2-1; TRBD2 matches 9 bases. Germline CDR1 reads SNHLY; CDR2 reads FYNNEI. V gave up 7 bases and J gave up 6 bases; unmatched junction bases: 10. This CDR3 region has 15 residues. This CDR3 reads CASTITAGGRNEQFF. CDR3 coding DNA: TGTGCCAGCACAATAACAGCGGGGGGTCGCAATGAGCAGTTCTTC.

V usage is TRBV5-4 and J usage is TRBJ2-1, with 7 bases lining up with TRBD2. CDR1 SGHNT and CDR2 YYREEE come from the germline V gene (reference sequence). Unmatched junction bases numbered 7, after V lost 3 bases and J lost 4 bases. The CDR3 length is 15 residues. Here the CDR3 DNA reads TGTGCCAGCAGCTCCACTGGGACTAAGTACAATGAGCAGTTCTTC. This gives the protein CASSSTGTKYNEQFF.

This chain connects TRBV9 to TRBJ2-3; possible D gene TRBD2, 5 bases. Deletions cut 7 bases from V and 7 bases from J, with 16 bases between. This CDR3 spans 13 amino acids. Germline V gives CDR1 SGDLS, CDR2 YYNGEE. For the CDR3, the DNA is TGTGCCAGCGCCCCCACTAGTCCAAATACGCAGTATTTT. It translates to CASAPTSPNTQYF.

V is TRBV6-5 and J is TRBJ1-2; 7 bases agree with TRBD1. CDR3 size: 13 residues. J was trimmed by 4 bases and V by 9 bases; bases with no gene match: 8. Germline assignment: CDR1 MNHEY and CDR2 SVGAGI. The CDR3 bases are TGTGCCAGTCTACAGGGGTTTGGCTATGGCTACACCTTC. Translation gives CASLQGFGYGYTF.

The chain carries TRBV5-4 and TRBJ1-1; the match to TRBD1 covers 7 bases. The trim removed 0 bases at V and 4 bases at J, leaving 3 bases unmatched. CDR1 and CDR2 from the germline V gene are SGHNT and YYREEE (reference sequence). CDR3 size: 14 residues. Here the CDR3 DNA reads TGTGCCAGCAGCTTGGCCCAGGGGGGCACTGAAGCTTTCTTT. Its protein is CASSLAQGGTEAFF.